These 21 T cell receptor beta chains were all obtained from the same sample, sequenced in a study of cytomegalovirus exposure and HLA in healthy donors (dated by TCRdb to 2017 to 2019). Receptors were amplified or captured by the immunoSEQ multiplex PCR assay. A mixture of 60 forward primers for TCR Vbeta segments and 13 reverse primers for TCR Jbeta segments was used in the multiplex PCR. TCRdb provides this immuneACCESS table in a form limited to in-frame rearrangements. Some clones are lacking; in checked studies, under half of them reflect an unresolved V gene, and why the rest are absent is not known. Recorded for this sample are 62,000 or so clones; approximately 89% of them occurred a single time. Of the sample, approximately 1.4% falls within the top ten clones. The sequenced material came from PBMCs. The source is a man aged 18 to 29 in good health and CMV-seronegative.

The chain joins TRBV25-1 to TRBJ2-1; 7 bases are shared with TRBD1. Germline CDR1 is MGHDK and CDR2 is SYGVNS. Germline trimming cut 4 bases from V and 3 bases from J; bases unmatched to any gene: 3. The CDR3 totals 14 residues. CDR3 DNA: TGTGCCAGCAGTGGACAGGGATACTACAATGAGCAGTTCTTC. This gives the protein CASSGQGYYNEQFF. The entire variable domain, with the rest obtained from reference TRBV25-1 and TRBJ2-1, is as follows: EADIYQTPRYLVIGTGKKITLECSQTMGHDKMYWYQQDPGMELHLIHYSYGVNSTEKGDLSSESTVSRIRTEHFPLTLESARPSHTSQYLCASSGQGYYNEQFFGPGTRLTVL.

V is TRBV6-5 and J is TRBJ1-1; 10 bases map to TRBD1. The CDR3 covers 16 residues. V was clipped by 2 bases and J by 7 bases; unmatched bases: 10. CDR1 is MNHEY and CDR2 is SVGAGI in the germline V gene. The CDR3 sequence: CASSYAAGQGQDEAFF. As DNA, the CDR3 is TGTGCCAGCAGTTACGCCGCGGGACAGGGGCAGGATGAAGCTTTCTTT.

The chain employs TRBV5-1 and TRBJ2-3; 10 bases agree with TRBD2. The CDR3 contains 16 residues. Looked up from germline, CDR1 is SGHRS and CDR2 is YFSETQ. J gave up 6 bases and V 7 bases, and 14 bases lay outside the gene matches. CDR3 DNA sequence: TGCGCCAGCGGGGGGCTAGCGGGGGCCAGGGTGGATACGCAGTATTTT. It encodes CASGGLAGARVDTQYF.

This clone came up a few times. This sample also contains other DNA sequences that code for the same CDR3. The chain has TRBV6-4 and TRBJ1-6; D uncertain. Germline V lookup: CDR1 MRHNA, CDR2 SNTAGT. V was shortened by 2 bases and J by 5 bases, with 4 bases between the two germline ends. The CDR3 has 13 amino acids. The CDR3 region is CASSDSDNSPLHF. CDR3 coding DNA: TGTGCCAGCAGTGACAGCGATAATTCACCCCTCCACTTT.

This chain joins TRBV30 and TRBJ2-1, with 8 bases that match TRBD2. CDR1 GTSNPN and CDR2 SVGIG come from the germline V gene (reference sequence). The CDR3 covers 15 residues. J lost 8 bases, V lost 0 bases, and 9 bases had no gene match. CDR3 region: CAWSVPGGASYEQFF. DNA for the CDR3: TGTGCCTGGAGTGTACCCGGGGGGGCCTCTTATGAGCAGTTCTTC.

CDR3 region: CASRPGSGVGYTF. The CDR3 DNA is TGTGCCAGCAGACCTGGGTCAGGGGTTGGCTACACCTTC. The V call is TRBV6-9, the J call TRBJ1-2, with D perhaps matching TRBD1 (6 bases). CDR1 and CDR2 from the germline V gene are MNHGY and SVAAGI. The germline V and J ends were trimmed by 6 bases and 7 bases, with 15 bases remaining between them. The CDR3 has 13 residues.

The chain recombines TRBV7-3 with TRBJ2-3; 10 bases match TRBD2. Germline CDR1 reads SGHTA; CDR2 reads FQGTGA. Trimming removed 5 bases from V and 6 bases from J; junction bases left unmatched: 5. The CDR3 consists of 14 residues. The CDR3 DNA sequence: TGTGCCAGCAGCCCTCAGACTAGCGGGGATACGCAGTATTTT. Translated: CASSPQTSGDTQYF.

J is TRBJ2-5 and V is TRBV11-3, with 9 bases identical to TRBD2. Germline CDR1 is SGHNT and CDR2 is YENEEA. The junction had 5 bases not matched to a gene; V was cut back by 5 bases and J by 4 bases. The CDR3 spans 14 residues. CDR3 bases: TGTGCCAGCAGCCAGGGGACTAGCTTAGAGACCCAGTACTTC. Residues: CASSQGTSLETQYF.

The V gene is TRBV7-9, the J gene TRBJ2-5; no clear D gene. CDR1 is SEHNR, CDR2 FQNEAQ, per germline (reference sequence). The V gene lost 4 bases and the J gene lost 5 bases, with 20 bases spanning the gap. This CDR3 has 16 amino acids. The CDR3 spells CASSSPNKFRTETQYF. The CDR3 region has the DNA TGTGCCAGCAGCTCCCCGAACAAATTTCGTACGGAGACCCAGTACTTC.

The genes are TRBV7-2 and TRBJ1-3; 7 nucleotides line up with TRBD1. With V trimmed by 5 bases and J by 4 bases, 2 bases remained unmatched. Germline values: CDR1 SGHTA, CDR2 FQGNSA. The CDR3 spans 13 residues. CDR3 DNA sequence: TGTGCCAGCAGCACAGGGGCCGGAAACACCATATATTTT. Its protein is CASSTGAGNTIYF.

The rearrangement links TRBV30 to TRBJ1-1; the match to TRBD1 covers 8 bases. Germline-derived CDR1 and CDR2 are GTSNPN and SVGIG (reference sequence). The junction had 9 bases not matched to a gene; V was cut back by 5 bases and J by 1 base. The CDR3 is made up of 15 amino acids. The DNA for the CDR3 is TGTGCCTGGGGTCCTTACAGGGGGAGGAACACTGAAGCTTTCTTT. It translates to CAWGPYRGRNTEAFF.

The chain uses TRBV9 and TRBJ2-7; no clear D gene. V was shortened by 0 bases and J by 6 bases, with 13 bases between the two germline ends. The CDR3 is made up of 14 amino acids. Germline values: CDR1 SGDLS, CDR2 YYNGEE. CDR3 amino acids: CASSVGLELSEQYF. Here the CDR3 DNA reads TGTGCCAGCAGCGTAGGGTTAGAACTATCCGAGCAGTACTTC.

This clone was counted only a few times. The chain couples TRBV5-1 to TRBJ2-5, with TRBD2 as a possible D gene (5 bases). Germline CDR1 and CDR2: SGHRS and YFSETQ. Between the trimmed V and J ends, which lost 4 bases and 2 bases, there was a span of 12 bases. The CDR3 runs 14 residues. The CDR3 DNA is TGCGCCAGCAGCCTACACGGGGATCAAGAGACCCAGTACTTC. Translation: CASSLHGDQETQYF.

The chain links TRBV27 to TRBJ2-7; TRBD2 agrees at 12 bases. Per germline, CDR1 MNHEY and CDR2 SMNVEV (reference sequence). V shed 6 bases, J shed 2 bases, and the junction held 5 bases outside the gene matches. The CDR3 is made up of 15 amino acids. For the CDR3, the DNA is TGTGCCAGCAGGGTCGGACTAGCGGGGACCTACGAGCAGTACTTC. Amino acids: CASRVGLAGTYEQYF.

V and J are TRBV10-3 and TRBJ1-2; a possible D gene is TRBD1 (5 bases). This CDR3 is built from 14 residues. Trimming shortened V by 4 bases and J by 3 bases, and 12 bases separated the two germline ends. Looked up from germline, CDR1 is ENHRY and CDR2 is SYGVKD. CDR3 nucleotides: TGTGCCATCAGTGGGGGAGGGGCTCACTATGGCTACACCTTC. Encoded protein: CAISGGGAHYGYTF.

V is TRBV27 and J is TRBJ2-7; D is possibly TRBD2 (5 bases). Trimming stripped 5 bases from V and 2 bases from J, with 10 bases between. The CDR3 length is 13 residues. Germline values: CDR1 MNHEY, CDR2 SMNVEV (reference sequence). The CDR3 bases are TGTGCCAGCAGTCGCGGGCCCCCCTACGAGCAGTACTTC. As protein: CASSRGPPYEQYF.

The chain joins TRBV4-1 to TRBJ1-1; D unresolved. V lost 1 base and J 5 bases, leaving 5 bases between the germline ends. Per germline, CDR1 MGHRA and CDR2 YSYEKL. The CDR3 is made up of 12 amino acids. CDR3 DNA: TGCGCCAGCAGCCAAGGGCTGACTGAAGCTTTCTTT. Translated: CASSQGLTEAFF.

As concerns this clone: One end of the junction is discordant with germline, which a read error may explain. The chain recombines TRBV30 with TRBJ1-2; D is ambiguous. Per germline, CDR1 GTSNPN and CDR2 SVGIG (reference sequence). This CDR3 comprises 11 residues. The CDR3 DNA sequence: TGTGCCTGGAGTTCCCAATCGGTACGGAGCTTC. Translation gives CAWSSQSVRSF.

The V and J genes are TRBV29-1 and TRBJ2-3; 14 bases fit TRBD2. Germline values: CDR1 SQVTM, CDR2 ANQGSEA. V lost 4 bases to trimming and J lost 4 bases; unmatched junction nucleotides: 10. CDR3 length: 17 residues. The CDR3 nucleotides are TGCAGCGTTGCCCACCCGGGGACTAGCGGGGGCCCAGATACGCAGTATTTT. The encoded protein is CSVAHPGTSGGPDTQYF.

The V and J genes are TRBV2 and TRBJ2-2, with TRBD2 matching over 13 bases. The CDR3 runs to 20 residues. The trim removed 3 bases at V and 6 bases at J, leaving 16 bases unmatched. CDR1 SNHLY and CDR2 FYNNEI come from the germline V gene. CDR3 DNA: TGTGCCAGCAGTGATCCTACGACTAGCGGGGGGCTTCTCGGTGCCGGGGAGCTGTTTTTT. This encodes CASSDPTTSGGLLGAGELFF.

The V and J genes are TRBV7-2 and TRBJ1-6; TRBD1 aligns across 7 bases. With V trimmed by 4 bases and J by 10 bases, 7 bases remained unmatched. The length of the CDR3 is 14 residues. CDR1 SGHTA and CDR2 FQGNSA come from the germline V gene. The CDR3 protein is CASSSLQGQSPLHF. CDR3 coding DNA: TGTGCCAGCAGCTCACTCCAGGGACAGTCACCCCTCCACTTT.